This TCR beta chain was recovered during a study of shared clonotypes between healthy human individuals. Study-wide results and limits: Sequencing depth was a factor that was expected to affect clonotype sharing among donors.

Sequencing used immunoSEQ multiplex PCR; TCRdb keeps in-frame clones, though not all of them. The table shows about 380,000 clones, with 96% occurring only once. The J segment lost 2 bases and the V segment lost 2 bases, leaving 2 bases of the junction unmatched. CDR1 is MNHEY, CDR2 SVGAGI, per germline. There are 15 residues in the CDR3. Of note for this clone: The antigen is undetermined.

The chain combines TRBV6-5 with TRBJ2-3, with 9 bases matching TRBD1. Sequencing was carried out using memory CD8+ T cells sorted from blood. The subset here: CD45RO+ cells pooled with CCR7-negative TemRA cells. The source is a man aged 30 to 45 in good health. CDR3 DNA: TGTGCCAGCAGTTACGGGACAGGGCCCACAGATACGCAGTATTTT. Translated: CASSYGTGPTDTQYF.